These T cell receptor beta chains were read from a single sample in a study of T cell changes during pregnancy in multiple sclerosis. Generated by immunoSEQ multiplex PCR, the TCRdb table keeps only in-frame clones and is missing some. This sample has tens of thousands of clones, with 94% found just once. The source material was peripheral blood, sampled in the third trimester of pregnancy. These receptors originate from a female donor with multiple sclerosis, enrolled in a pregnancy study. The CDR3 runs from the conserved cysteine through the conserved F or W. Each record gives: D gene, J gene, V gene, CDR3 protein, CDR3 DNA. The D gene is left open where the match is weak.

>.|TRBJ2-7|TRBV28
CASSPPGYYEQYF
TGTGCCAGCAGTCCCCCGGGGTACTACGAGCAGTACTTC
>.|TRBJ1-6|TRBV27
CASSPLDNSPLHF
TGTGCCAGCAGTCCGCTAGATAATTCACCCCTCCACTTT
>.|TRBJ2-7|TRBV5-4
CASSSSLSRLTYEQYF
TGTGCCAGCAGCTCGAGTTTGAGCAGGCTCACCTACGAGCAGTACTTC
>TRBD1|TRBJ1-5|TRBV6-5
CASSSQGVDGPQHF
TGTGCCAGCAGCTCACAGGGGGTCGACGGGCCCCAGCATTTT
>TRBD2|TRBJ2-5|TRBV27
CASSLGRGETQYF
TGTGCCAGCAGTTTGGGGCGGGGGGAGACCCAGTACTTC
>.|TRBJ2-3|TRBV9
CASSVGGGGVDTQYF
TGTGCCAGCAGCGTAGGAGGGGGCGGGGTAGATACGCAGTATTTT
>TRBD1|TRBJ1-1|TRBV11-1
CASRPGTVGGTEAFF
TGTGCCAGCAGACCTGGGACAGTTGGGGGCACTGAAGCTTTCTTT
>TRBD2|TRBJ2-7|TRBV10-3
CAISGGEQYEQYF
TGTGCCATCAGCGGGGGGGAACAATACGAGCAGTACTTC
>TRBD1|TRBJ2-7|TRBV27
CASSLSWDSEQYF
TGTGCCAGCAGTTTATCATGGGACAGCGAGCAGTACTTC
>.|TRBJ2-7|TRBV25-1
CASSVGGPYEQYF
TGTGCCAGCAGTGTCGGGGGGCCCTACGAGCAGTACTTC
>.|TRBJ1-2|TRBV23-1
CASETTTGPNYGYTF
TGCGCCAGCGAGACTACGACAGGCCCGAACTATGGCTACACCTTC
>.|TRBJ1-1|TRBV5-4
CASSLARANTEAFF
TGTGCCAGCAGCTTGGCCAGGGCGAACACTGAAGCTTTCTTT
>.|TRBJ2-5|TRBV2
CASRQGLKETQYF
TGTGCCAGCAGACAGGGATTAAAAGAGACCCAGTACTTC
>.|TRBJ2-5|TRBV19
CASSMSGGRETQYF
TGTGCCAGTAGTATGTCTGGGGGGAGAGAGACCCAGTACTTC
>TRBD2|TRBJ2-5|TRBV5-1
CASSSYGGGLETQYF
TGCGCCAGCAGCTCGTACGGCGGGGGTTTGGAGACCCAGTACTTC
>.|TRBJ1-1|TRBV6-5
CASRDGGMGDTEAFF
TGTGCCAGCAGAGACGGGGGAATGGGTGACACTGAAGCTTTCTTT
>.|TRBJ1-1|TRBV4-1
CASSHRTAMNTEAFF
TGCGCCAGCAGCCACAGGACAGCTATGAACACTGAAGCTTTCTTT
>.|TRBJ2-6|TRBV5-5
CASSFIELSGANVLTF
TGTGCCAGCAGCTTTATCGAGCTCTCTGGGGCCAACGTCCTGACTTTC
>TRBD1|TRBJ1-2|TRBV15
CATRGQGPQGYTF
TGTGCCACCAGAGGACAGGGGCCTCAGGGCTACACCTTC